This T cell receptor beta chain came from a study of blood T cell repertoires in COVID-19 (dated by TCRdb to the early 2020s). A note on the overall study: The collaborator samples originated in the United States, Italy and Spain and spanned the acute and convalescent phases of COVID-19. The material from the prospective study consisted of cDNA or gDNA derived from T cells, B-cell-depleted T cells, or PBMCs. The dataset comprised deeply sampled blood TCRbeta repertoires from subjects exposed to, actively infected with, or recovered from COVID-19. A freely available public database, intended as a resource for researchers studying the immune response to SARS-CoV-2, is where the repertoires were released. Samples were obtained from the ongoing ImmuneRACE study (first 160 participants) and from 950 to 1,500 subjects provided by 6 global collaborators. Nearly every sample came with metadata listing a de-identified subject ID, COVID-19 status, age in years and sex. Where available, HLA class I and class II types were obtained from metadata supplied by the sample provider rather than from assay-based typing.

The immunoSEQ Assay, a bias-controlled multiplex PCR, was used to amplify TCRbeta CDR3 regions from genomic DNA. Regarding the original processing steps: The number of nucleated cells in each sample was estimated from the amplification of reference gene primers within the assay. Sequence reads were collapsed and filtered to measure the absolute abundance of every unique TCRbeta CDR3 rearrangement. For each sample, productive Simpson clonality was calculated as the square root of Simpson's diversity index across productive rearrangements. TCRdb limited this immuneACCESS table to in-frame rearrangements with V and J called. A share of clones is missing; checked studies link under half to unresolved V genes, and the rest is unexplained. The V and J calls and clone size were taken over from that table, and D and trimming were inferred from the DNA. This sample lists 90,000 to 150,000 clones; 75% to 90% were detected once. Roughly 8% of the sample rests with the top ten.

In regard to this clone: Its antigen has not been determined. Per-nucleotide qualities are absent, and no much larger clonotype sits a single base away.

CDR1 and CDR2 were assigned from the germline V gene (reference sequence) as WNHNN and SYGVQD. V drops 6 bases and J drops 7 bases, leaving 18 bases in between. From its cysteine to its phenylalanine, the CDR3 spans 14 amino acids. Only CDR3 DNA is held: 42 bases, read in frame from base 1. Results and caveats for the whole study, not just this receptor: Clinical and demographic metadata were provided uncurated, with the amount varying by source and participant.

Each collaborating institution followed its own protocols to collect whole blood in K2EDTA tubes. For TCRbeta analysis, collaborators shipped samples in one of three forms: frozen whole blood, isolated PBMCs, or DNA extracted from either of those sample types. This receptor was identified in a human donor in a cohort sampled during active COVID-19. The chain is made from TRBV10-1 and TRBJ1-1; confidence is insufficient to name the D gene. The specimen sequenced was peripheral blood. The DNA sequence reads TGCGCCAGCAGCCGGCCTTCAATCCGGAGTGAAGCTTTCTTT. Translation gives CASSRPSIRSEAFF.